These 8 T cell receptor beta chains were sequenced from one sample in a study of T cell repertoires in cytomegalovirus infection. Their recognized antigens are unknown. MiXCR was run by TCRdb on the reads, yielding one entry per CDR3 protein. Of around 230,000 distinct CDR3 sequences detected, roughly 34% appear once; the ten largest clones hold 55% to 70%. The sequencing used CD8+ T cells from cultured PBMCs, collected from culture after CMV antigen stimulation. These receptors were taken from a human donor in good health (CMV status not recorded). Some clones in this sample may be carry-over from other donors' samples.

On this clonotype itself: The germline gene is not matched at one end of the junction; a read error may be the cause. The J gene is TRBJ1-1, the V gene TRBV6-2 or TRBV6-3; 9 bases map to TRBD1. The CDR3 sequence is 12 residues long. CDR1 is MNHEY, CDR2 SVGEGT, per germline. The CDR3 DNA reads TGTGCCAGCAGGGGACAGGGCACTGAAGCTTGCTTT. It is translated as CASRGQGTEACF.

The sample holds many counts of this clonotype. The chain's CDR3 is CSVGQETQYF. The CDR3 DNA follows: TGCAGCGTAGGCCAAGAGACCCAGTACTTC. The chain carries TRBV29-1 and TRBJ2-5; D call uncertain. The germline gives CDR1 SQVTM, CDR2 ANQGSEA. The CDR3 runs to 10 residues. The ends were cut back, 6 bases at V and 1 base at J, with 3 bases in the middle.

V is TRBV27 and J is TRBJ2-3, with D possibly matching TRBD2 (6 bases). The V gene's germline CDR1 is MNHEY and CDR2 SMNVEV (reference sequence). Trimming shortened V by 5 bases and J by 1 base, and 16 bases separated the two germline ends. This CDR3 is 16 amino acids long. DNA of the CDR3: TGTGCCAGCAGTCCGATGCTAGCGTGGGGCACAGATACGCAGTATTTT. Translated: CASSPMLAWGTDTQYF.

The chain joins TRBV11-2 to TRBJ2-7, with D perhaps matching TRBD1 (6 bases). Trimming removed 2 bases from V and 5 bases from J, with 13 bases in between. Per the germline V gene, CDR1 is SGHAT and CDR2 is FQNNGV. The CDR3 has 14 amino acids. In DNA form, the CDR3 reads TGTGCCAGCAGCTTATGGACAGCCTCGCACGAGCAGTACTTC. Residues: CASSLWTASHEQYF.

This clonotype has more than one count but fewer than ten. The rearrangement joins TRBV11-2 to TRBJ2-7; D possibly uses TRBD1 or TRBD2 (5 bases each). V was clipped by 5 bases and J by 4 bases, with 15 bases between them. The CDR3 runs to 14 residues. Germline V gene sequence: CDR1 SGHAT, CDR2 FQNNGV. The CDR3 DNA sequence: TGTGCCAGCAGCCGTGAACCAGGGACGTACGAGCAGTACTTC. This translates into CASSREPGTYEQYF.

This clonotype came up many times. The V gene is TRBV7-9, the J gene TRBJ2-1; TRBD2 might be the D (5 bases). Deletions cut 1 base from V and 3 bases from J, with 10 bases between. Germline assignment: CDR1 SEHNR and CDR2 FQNEAQ (reference sequence). The CDR3 covers 15 residues. CDR3 DNA: TGTGCCAGCAGCTTAGGGACTCTCCACTACAATGAGCAGTTCTTC. Its protein is CASSLGTLHYNEQFF.

This clonotype occurred once. The CDR3 nucleotides read TGTGCTAGTGGTTTGTACACTGAAGCTTTCTTT. Its translation: CASGLYTEAFF. The chain couples TRBV12-5 to TRBJ1-1; D uncertain. The ends were cut back, 2 bases at V and 3 bases at J, with 1 base in the middle. Germline V gives CDR1 LGHNT, CDR2 FRNRAP. The CDR3 is made up of 11 amino acids.

The chain is built from TRBV20-1 and TRBJ2-7, with D possibly matching TRBD2 (6 bases). CDR1 DFQATT and CDR2 SNEGSKA come from the germline V gene (reference sequence). Trimming shortened V by 4 bases and J by 1 base, and 11 bases separated the two germline ends. This CDR3 region has 13 residues. The CDR3 loop is CSAKVAVSYEQYF. Written as DNA, the CDR3 is TGCAGTGCTAAGGTAGCGGTATCCTACGAGCAGTACTTC.